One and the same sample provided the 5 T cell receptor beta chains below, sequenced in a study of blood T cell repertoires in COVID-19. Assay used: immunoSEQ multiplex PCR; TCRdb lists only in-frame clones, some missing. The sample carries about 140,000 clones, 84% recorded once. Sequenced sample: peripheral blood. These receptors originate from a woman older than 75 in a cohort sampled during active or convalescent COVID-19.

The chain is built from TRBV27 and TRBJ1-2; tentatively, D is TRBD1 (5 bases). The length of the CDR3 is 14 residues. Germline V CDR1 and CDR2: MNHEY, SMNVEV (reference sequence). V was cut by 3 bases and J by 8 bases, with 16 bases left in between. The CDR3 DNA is TGTGCCAGCAGTTTCTCCCGGCTAGGGGCCGGCTACACCTTC. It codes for CASSFSRLGAGYTF.

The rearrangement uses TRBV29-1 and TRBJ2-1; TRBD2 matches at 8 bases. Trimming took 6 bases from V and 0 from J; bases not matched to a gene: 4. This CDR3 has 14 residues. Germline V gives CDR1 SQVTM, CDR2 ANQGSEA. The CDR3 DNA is TGCAGCGTACTAGCGGAGAGCTCCTACAATGAGCAGTTCTTC. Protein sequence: CSVLAESSYNEQFF.

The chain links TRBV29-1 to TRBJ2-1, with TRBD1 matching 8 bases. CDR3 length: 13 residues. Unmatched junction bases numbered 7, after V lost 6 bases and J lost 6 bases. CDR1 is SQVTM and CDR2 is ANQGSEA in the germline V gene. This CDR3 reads CSVGQGGGNEQFF. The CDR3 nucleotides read TGCAGCGTCGGACAGGGTGGGGGCAATGAGCAGTTCTTC.

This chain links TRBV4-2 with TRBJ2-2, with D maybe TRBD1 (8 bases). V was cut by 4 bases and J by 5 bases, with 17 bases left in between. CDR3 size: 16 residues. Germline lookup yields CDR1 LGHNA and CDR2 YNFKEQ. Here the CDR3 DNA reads TGTGCCAGCAGCCCTAAGAACAGGGGGGGGACCGGGGAGCTGTTTTTT. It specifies CASSPKNRGGTGELFF.

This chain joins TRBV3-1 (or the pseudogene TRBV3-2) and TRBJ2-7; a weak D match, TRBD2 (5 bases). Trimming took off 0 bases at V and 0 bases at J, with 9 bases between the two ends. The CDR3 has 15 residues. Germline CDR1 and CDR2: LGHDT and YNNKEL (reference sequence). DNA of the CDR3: TGTGCCAGCAGCCAAGATCCAGCGGACTCCTACGAGCAGTACTTC. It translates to CASSQDPADSYEQYF.